This T cell receptor (beta chain) was sequenced during a study of T cell clonotyping in hematopoietic cell transplantation. Study results and caveats: Higher Inverse Simpson Index values in graft donor and pretransplant recipient predicted broader posttransplant TCR diversity. Pathologically expanded recipient clonotypes increased progressively from day 30 to day 180 as diversity fell. Cells were unsorted, so CD4 and CD8 contributions were not separated.

Data came from immunoSEQ multiplex PCR; TCRdb stores just in-frame clones and leaves some out. Of over 10,000 clones in the sample, under 55% were seen once. This clone has only a few counts. Its cognate antigen is unknown. At one of its ends the junction is not consistent with the germline gene, which may arise from a read error. From germline, CDR1 is GTSNPN and CDR2 SVGIG (reference sequence). This CDR3 region has 14 residues. The chain uses TRBV30 and TRBJ2-7, with a weak D call TRBD2 (6 bases). This TCR was recovered from a man aged 45-60 years in good health. Some clones in this sample may be carry-over from other donors' samples. The sequenced material came from peripheral blood mononuclear cells. Written as DNA, the CDR3 is TGTGCCTGGAGTGTGGAGGGAGGTACCTACGAGCAGTGCTTC. Translated: CAWSVEGGTYEQCF.